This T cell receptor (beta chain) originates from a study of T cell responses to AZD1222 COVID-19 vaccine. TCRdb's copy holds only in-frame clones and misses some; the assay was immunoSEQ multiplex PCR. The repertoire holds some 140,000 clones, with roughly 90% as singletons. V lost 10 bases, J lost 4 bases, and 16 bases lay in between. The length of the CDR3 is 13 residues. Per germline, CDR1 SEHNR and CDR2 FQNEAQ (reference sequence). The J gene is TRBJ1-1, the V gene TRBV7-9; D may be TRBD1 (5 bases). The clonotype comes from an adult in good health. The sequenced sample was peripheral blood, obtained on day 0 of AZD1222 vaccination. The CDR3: CATQPGARTEAFF. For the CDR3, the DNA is TGTGCCACCCAGCCCGGGGCTCGCACTGAAGCTTTCTTT. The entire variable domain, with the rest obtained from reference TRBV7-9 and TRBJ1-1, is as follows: DTGVSQNPRHKITKRGQNVTFRCDPISEHNRLYWYRQTLGQGPEFLTYFQNEAQLEKSRLLSDRFSAERPKGSFSTLEIQRTEQGDSAMYLCATQPGARTEAFFGQGTRLTVV.